The rows below give T cell receptor beta chains drawn from one sample of a study of technical replicates of blood from a few donors. Method: immunoSEQ multiplex PCR; TCRdb's copy keeps in-frame clones and lacks some. The sample records some 79,000 clones, approximately 92% being singletons. Material: T cells isolated from PBMCs. These receptors were obtained from a human donor in good health. Some clones in this sample may be carry-over from other donors' samples. Both conserved end residues are part of each CDR3. The order of the fields is clone size, J gene, D gene, V gene, CDR3 DNA, CDR3 protein. A D gene is named only where the DNA matches it firmly. Size tells how often a clone was seen (once, few, many) or the class of an expanded clone, and some rows leave it out.

.	TRBJ1-2	TRBD1	TRBV7-6	TGTGCCAGCAGCACTCAGGGGGCTCTTAACTATGGCTACACCTTC	CASSTQGALNYGYTF
few	TRBJ2-6	.	TRBV6-1	TGTGCCAGCACCATGGAGGGTGCTGGGGCCAACGTCCTGACTTTC	CASTMEGAGANVLTF
.	TRBJ1-5	TRBD1	TRBV7-9	TGTGCCAGCAGCCGGGGACAGGGGACGCCCCAGCATTTT	CASSRGQGTPQHF
.	TRBJ2-1	TRBD2	TRBV30	TGTGCCTGGAGTGTACGAGGCGGGAGGGTAAATGAGCAGTTCTTC	CAWSVRGGRVNEQFF
once	TRBJ1-2	.	TRBV9	TGTGCCAGCAGCGTAGATTCAGGGGACTATGGCTACACCTTC	CASSVDSGDYGYTF
.	TRBJ2-1	TRBD2	TRBV4-1	TGCGCCAGCAGCCCGGGACTAGCGGGAGGGCTCCACAATGAGCAGTTCTTC	CASSPGLAGGLHNEQFF
.	TRBJ2-1	TRBD2	TRBV12-5	TGTGCTAGTGGTCCAACCCTTAGCGGGAGGGCTGGTCCAGGCAATGAGCAGTTCTTC	CASGPTLSGRAGPGNEQFF
.	TRBJ1-4	TRBD1	TRBV27	TGTGCCAGCAGTTTGACAGGGTCTAATGAAAAACTGTTTTTT	CASSLTGSNEKLFF
.	TRBJ1-1	.	TRBV14	TGTGCCAGCAGCCAAGGGCAGGGTTGGACTGAAGCTTTCTTT	CASSQGQGWTEAFF
.	TRBJ2-2	TRBD2	TRBV4-1	TGCGCCAGCAGCCAAGATGTAGCGGGAGGGCCTGGAAAGACCGGGGAGCTGTTTTTT	CASSQDVAGGPGKTGELFF
.	TRBJ2-7	.	TRBV28	TGTGCCAGCAGGGGGGCTGGGATAGACTACGAGCAGTACTTC	CASRGAGIDYEQYF
.	TRBJ2-1	TRBD2	TRBV5-1	TGCGCCAGCAGCGCCTCCTATGGACTAGCGGGAACTGAGCAGTTCTTC	CASSASYGLAGTEQFF
.	TRBJ1-5	TRBD1	TRBV6-6	TGTGCCAGCAGTTCAAACCGACAGGGACTTAATCAGCCCCAGCATTTT	CASSSNRQGLNQPQHF
.	TRBJ2-1	TRBD2	TRBV7-3	TGTGCCAGCAGCTTTTGGGGAGGACTAGCGGGAGGATCCTACAATGAGCAGTTCTTC	CASSFWGGLAGGSYNEQFF
.	TRBJ1-2	TRBD1	TRBV7-2	TGTGCCAGCAGCCAAATGGGACAGGGAGGGAATATATATGGCTACACCTTC	CASSQMGQGGNIYGYTF
.	TRBJ1-5	TRBD1	TRBV28	TGTGCCAGCAGTCCACCGACAGGGCAGGTTTATCAGCCCCAGCATTTT	CASSPPTGQVYQPQHF
.	TRBJ2-5	TRBD1	TRBV2	TGTGCCAGCAGTTGGGACAGGGCAGAGACCCAGTACTTC	CASSWDRAETQYF
.	TRBJ2-1	TRBD2	TRBV6-5	TGTGCCAGCAGTTACGATATAGCGGGAGGTTACAATGAGCAGTTCTTC	CASSYDIAGGYNEQFF
.	TRBJ2-1	TRBD2	TRBV5-6	TGTGCCAGCAGCTCAGGACTAGCGGACTCCTACAATGAGCAGTTCTTC	CASSSGLADSYNEQFF
.	TRBJ2-2	.	TRBV19	TGTGCCGTTAGGGGCACCGGGGAGCTGTTTTTT	CAVRGTGELFF
few	TRBJ2-3	TRBD2	TRBV15	TGTGCCACCAGCAGAGTGGGGGGGAGTACGCAGTATTTT	CATSRVGGSTQYF
.	TRBJ2-1	TRBD1	TRBV19	TGTGCCAGTCGCCTCGGGACAGGCGTCTACAATGAGCAGTTCTTC	CASRLGTGVYNEQFF
once	TRBJ2-5	.	TRBV9	TGTGCCAGCAGCGTATCAATATCTCTGACAGAGGCGGAGACCCAGTACTTC	CASSVSISLTEAETQYF
.	TRBJ2-7	.	TRBV28	TGTGCCAGCAGGGGGAGAGTATACGAGCAGTACTTC	CASRGRVYEQYF
.	TRBJ2-3	TRBD1	TRBV28	TGTGCCAGCAGGGACAGGGTTAAGGCAGATACGCAGTATTTT	CASRDRVKADTQYF
.	TRBJ2-7	.	TRBV5-1	TGCGCCAGCAGCTTGACAGGGTACGAGCAGTACTTC	CASSLTGYEQYF
.	TRBJ2-1	TRBD1	TRBV5-4	TGTGCCAGTAGGGACAGAAACAATGAGCAGTTCTTC	CASRDRNNEQFF
.	TRBJ2-7	TRBD2	TRBV15	TGTGCCACCAGCAGCCCTAGCGGGGCCTCCTACGAGCAGTACTTC	CATSSPSGASYEQYF
.	TRBJ1-5	TRBD1	TRBV30	TGTGCCTGGACCGGGACAGGGAATCAGCCCCAGCATTTT	CAWTGTGNQPQHF
.	TRBJ1-4	.	TRBV29-1	TGCAGCGGCCACCCCCTGACAGCAACTAATGAAAAACTGTTTTTT	CSGHPLTATNEKLFF
.	TRBJ1-1	.	TRBV25-1	TGTGCCAGCAGTGCGTCCGAGGGTGGGAACACTGAAGCTTTCTTT	CASSASEGGNTEAFF
.	TRBJ1-4	.	TRBV25-1	TGTGCCAGCAGTGAACCGATGGCAGGGTCAACTAATGAAAAACTGTTTTTT	CASSEPMAGSTNEKLFF
.	TRBJ2-2	.	TRBV19	TGTGCCAGTAGCGTGACAGCGAACACCGGGGAGCTGTTTTTT	CASSVTANTGELFF
.	TRBJ1-2	.	TRBV25-1	TGTGCCAGCAATAGTGGTGGCTACACCTTC	CASNSGGYTF
.	TRBJ2-7	TRBD1	TRBV5-4	TGTGCCAGCAGCTTGGAGCCAGGGGGCATCTACGAGCAGTACTTC	CASSLEPGGIYEQYF
.	TRBJ2-6	TRBD1	TRBV5-6	TGTGCCAGCAGCTTGGGGCTTGACAGGGTCGTCTCTGGGGCCAACGTCCTGACTTTC	CASSLGLDRVVSGANVLTF
.	TRBJ1-1	TRBD1	TRBV6-6	TGTGCCAGCAGTTTGCCGGGACAGGGACCTAACACTGAAGCTTTCTTT	CASSLPGQGPNTEAFF
.	TRBJ2-5	.	TRBV4-2	TGTGCCAGCAGCCAAGTTGGGGGCGCTTTAGAGACCCAGTACTTC	CASSQVGGALETQYF
few	TRBJ2-7	TRBD1	TRBV2	TGTGCCAGCAGGGAGGGACAGGGGCTCACTTACGAGCAGTACTTC	CASREGQGLTYEQYF
.	TRBJ2-3	.	TRBV27	TGTGCCAGCAGTTTATCTGGGCTCAGCACAGATACGCAGTATTTT	CASSLSGLSTDTQYF
.	TRBJ2-3	.	TRBV10-1	TGCGCCAGCAGTGACCAGACAGATACGCAGTATTTT	CASSDQTDTQYF
.	TRBJ2-7	TRBD2	TRBV15	TGTGCCACCAGCATAGGGACTAGCATCTCCGAGCAGTACTTC	CATSIGTSISEQYF
.	TRBJ2-1	.	TRBV10-3	TGTGCCATCAGTGAGTCTAGCGGTATGTACAATGAGCAGTTCTTC	CAISESSGMYNEQFF
.	TRBJ2-5	TRBD2	TRBV29-1	TGCAGCGTTGTGGGACGGGGAGGGAAGGAGACCCAGTACTTC	CSVVGRGGKETQYF
few	TRBJ1-1	.	TRBV9	TGTGCCAGCAGCCCAGATTACACTGAAGCTTTCTTT	CASSPDYTEAFF
.	TRBJ2-5	TRBD1	TRBV11-2	TGTGCCAGCAGCTTAGATATGAGGTTGATCGGACAGGGGCGGGAGACCCAGTACTTC	CASSLDMRLIGQGRETQYF
.	TRBJ2-7	.	TRBV28	TGTGCCAGCAGCCTTGGGGGGTTCGGTCGCGAGCAGTACTTC	CASSLGGFGREQYF
.	TRBJ1-2	.	TRBV10-3	TGTGCCATCCTTCCCGACAGAATGATAGGCTACACCTTC	CAILPDRMIGYTF
.	TRBJ2-4	TRBD2	TRBV10-1	TGCGCCAGCAGCGAAAGCGGGAATGGGAACATTCAGTACTTC	CASSESGNGNIQYF
.	TRBJ1-1	.	TRBV5-4	TGTGCCAGCAGCTTGGGGCAGGGGTACACTGAAGCTTTCTTT	CASSLGQGYTEAFF
.	TRBJ1-2	.	TRBV7-2	TGTGCCAGCAGCCCAAGAAGACAGGTTTCATTTGGCTACACCTTC	CASSPRRQVSFGYTF
few	TRBJ1-2	.	TRBV7-2	TGTGCCAGCTACGGAGTGTATGGCTACACCTTC	CASYGVYGYTF
.	TRBJ2-1	.	TRBV19	TGTGCCGTGCGGGGTGATGAGCAGTTCTTC	CAVRGDEQFF
.	TRBJ1-1	TRBD1	TRBV27	TGTGCCAGCAGTTTAGGACAGGGTACCTTCGGCACTGAAGCTTTCTTT	CASSLGQGTFGTEAFF
.	TRBJ2-5	.	TRBV5-4	TGTGCCAGCAGCTTCGGGGAAGAGACCCAGTACTTC	CASSFGEETQYF